This T cell receptor beta chain came from a study of PD-L1 blockade in urothelial cancer. On the study more broadly: Patients previously received 0 to 3 chemotherapy regimens. The study's findings and limits: Pretreatment TCR clonality in blood, when below the median, was predictive of better survival.

Sequenced by immunoSEQ multiplex PCR; TCRdb stores in-frame clones only, minus some. The data show some 120,000 clones, roughly 91% seen once. The time point here: peripheral blood 6 weeks after treatment start. All patients carried locally advanced or metastatic urothelial carcinoma. V was trimmed by 5 bases and J by 4 bases, leaving 14 bases between them. The CDR3 length is 14 residues. Germline V gene lookup returns CDR1 SEHNR and CDR2 FQNEAQ (reference sequence). About this clone: The antigen is not known.

This sequence was found in a man aged 55 to 69 with urothelial cancer. This chain links TRBV7-9 with TRBJ1-1; D gene ambiguous. The sample was PBMCs, taken around atezolizumab (anti-PD-L1) treatment. CDR3 amino acids: CASSPPGVRTEAFF. The CDR3, as DNA: TGTGCCAGCAGCCCCCCGGGAGTTCGCACTGAAGCTTTCTTT.